One TCR beta chain is described in this entry. Its cognate antigen is unknown. This entry is derived from a study of graft-versus-host responses after intestinal transplantation. Germline lookup yields CDR1 SQVTM and CDR2 ANQGSEA. Trimming took off 5 bases at V and 6 bases at J, with 10 bases between the two ends. This CDR3 is built from 11 residues. Clones were read by immunoSEQ multiplex PCR, and TCRdb kept only the in-frame ones, dropping some. The sample shows about 100,000 clones, about 90% of them seen only once. The J gene is TRBJ1-2, the V gene TRBV29-1, with TRBD1 as a possible D gene (5 bases). Sequenced material: unstimulated CD4+ T cells sorted from spleen or lymph node cells, taken before transplant. This TCR was recovered from a human donor who was the organ donor for an intestinal transplant. The CDR3 DNA follows: TGCAGCGTTCAGGGTGAGGATGGCTACACCTTC. The encoded protein is CSVQGEDGYTF.